This T cell receptor beta chain was retrieved from a study of blood T cell repertoires in COVID-19 (dated by TCRdb to 2018 to 2021). Study-level background: Samples from collaborators originated in the United States, Italy and Spain and spanned both the acute and convalescent phases of COVID-19. The material from the prospective study consisted of cDNA or gDNA derived from T cells, B-cell-depleted T cells, or PBMCs. The dataset comprised deeply sampled blood TCRbeta repertoires from subjects exposed to, actively infected with, or recovered from COVID-19. The repertoires were made available in a free public database intended to serve as a resource for research on the immune response to SARS-CoV-2. The samples were drawn from two sources: the first 160 participants of the ongoing ImmuneRACE study, and 1,200 or so subjects contributed by 6 global collaborators. A de-identified subject ID, COVID-19 status, age in years and sex were almost always included in the sample metadata. Where available, HLA class I and class II types were obtained from metadata supplied by the sample provider rather than from assay-based typing. Broad study findings and their caveats: The quantity of clinical and demographic metadata differed by source and by participant and was supplied without curation.

On this clone: This clone's antigen is unknown. Base qualities are not at hand, and no much larger clone is one base apart.

TCRbeta CDR3 regions were amplified from genomic DNA using the immunoSEQ Assay, a bias-controlled multiplex PCR. As for the authors' bioinformatics: Within the assay, amplification of reference gene primers was used to estimate how many nucleated cells each sample contained. To quantify the absolute abundance of each unique TCRbeta CDR3 rearrangement, sequence reads were collapsed and filtered. Productive Simpson clonality was computed per sample as the square root of Simpson's diversity index over productive rearrangements. TCRdb's version of the immuneACCESS table is confined to in-frame rearrangements and falls short of the full clone set. An unresolved V gene accounts for under half of the shortfall where checked; the remainder is of unknown origin. That table supplies the V and J calls and clone size; D and trimming were determined from the DNA. For this sample the table gives approximately 97,000 clones, of which around 84% were detected only once. 3.5% to 5% of the sample is taken by the ten largest.

Taken from cysteine to phenylalanine, the CDR3 has 14 residues. The kept DNA is CDR3 alone, 42 bases in frame from the first base. The germline V gene provides CDR1 SGHDT and CDR2 YYEEEE. A distance of 12 bases separates the germline ends of V and J, which lose 1 base and 8 bases respectively. The collaborating institutions used their own protocols to collect whole blood in K2EDTA tubes. For TCRbeta analysis, collaborators shipped samples as frozen whole blood, isolated PBMCs, or DNA extracted from either of those sample types. Here the chain combines TRBV5-6 and TRBJ1-4; the D gene assignment is ambiguous. The sequenced sample was peripheral blood. The clonotype was recovered from a human donor in a cohort sampled during active COVID-19. Read as DNA, the sequence is TGTGCCAGCAGCTTGCCTGGGTCGGGGGAAAAACTGTTTTTT. Its translation reads: CASSLPGSGEKLFF.